These 9 T cell receptor beta chains share one sample of origin, sequenced in a study of T cell responses to AZD1222 COVID-19 vaccine (dated by TCRdb to 2020 to 2023). Sample time point, as interpreted from the label and publication: baseline before first vaccination. The method behind the library was the immunoSEQ multiplex PCR assay. Held by TCRdb, this immuneACCESS table contains in-frame sequences only and omits some clones. Under half of the omission traces to an unresolved V gene where checked; the cause of the rest is unknown. The sample table holds around 130,000 clones, of which 85% to 90% were seen once. The ten most abundant clones make up approximately 12% of the sample. Sequenced material: peripheral blood, taken on day 0 of AZD1222 vaccination. These TCRs come from an adult in good health.

The CDR3: CASSLSLAGGQETQYF. CDR3 bases: TGTGCCAGCAGCTTATCACTAGCGGGGGGACAAGAGACCCAGTACTTC. The rearrangement joins TRBV7-9 to TRBJ2-5; 12 bases match TRBD2. Losses at the gene ends were 2 bases for V and 2 bases for J; bases not matched to a gene: 3. This CDR3 has 16 residues. CDR1 and CDR2 (germline): SEHNR, FQNEAQ (reference sequence).

V usage is TRBV29-1 and J usage is TRBJ1-2; the D gene is possibly TRBD1 (5 bases). V shed 4 bases and J shed 4 bases, with 7 bases lying between them. Germline CDR1 and CDR2: SQVTM and ANQGSEA. CDR3 length: 11 amino acids. CDR3 bases: TGCAGCGTTGGGGGGACCTATGGCTACACCTTC. Its protein is CSVGGTYGYTF.

The chain joins TRBV5-6 to TRBJ2-2; no clear D. CDR3 size: 15 residues. The V end was cut by 4 bases, the J end by 0 bases, with 10 bases between. Germline CDR1 is SGHDT and CDR2 is YYEEEE. The DNA of the CDR3 is TGTGCCAGCAGCCAGACCCTAGCGAACACCGGGGAGCTGTTTTTT. It encodes CASSQTLANTGELFF.

In its sample, this clone was seen once. The V call is TRBV7-8, the J call TRBJ1-1; D is ambiguous. Germline V lookup: CDR1 SGHVS, CDR2 FQNEAQ. CDR3 size: 13 residues. With 6 bases removed from V and 1 base from J, the gap between germline ends came to 9 bases. Here the CDR3 reads CASRAGSNTEAFF. Here the CDR3 DNA reads TGTGCCAGCAGGGCCGGGTCGAACACTGAAGCTTTCTTT.

The chain employs TRBV24-1 and TRBJ1-5, with no clear D. V was trimmed by 8 bases and J by 2 bases, leaving 9 bases between them. CDR3 length: 13 amino acids. CDR1 KGHDR and CDR2 SFDVKD come from the germline V gene. CDR3: CATKGRGNQPQHF. The CDR3 coding sequence is TGTGCCACCAAGGGCCGGGGCAATCAGCCCCAGCATTTT.

The chain combines TRBV6-6 with TRBJ1-6, with TRBD1 identical over 11 bases. With 2 bases clipped from V and 10 bases from J, the junction kept 4 bases outside the gene matches. This CDR3 contains 15 residues. Germline CDR1 reads MNHNY; CDR2 reads SVGAGI (reference sequence). This CDR3 is CASSYEGQGVSPLHF. The CDR3 DNA reads TGTGCCAGCAGTTACGAGGGACAGGGGGTATCACCCCTCCACTTT.

The chain couples TRBV5-5 to TRBJ1-2; TRBD1 might be the D (6 bases). Trimming pared 5 bases from V and 3 bases from J, leaving 14 bases between. The CDR3 contains 14 residues. CDR1 is SGHKS and CDR2 is YYEKEE in the germline V gene (reference sequence). Written as DNA, the CDR3 is TGTGCCAGCAGACAACCCGGGACATACTATGGCTACACCTTC. Translated, it gives CASRQPGTYYGYTF.

This clone was detected a few times. V is TRBV11-1 and J is TRBJ2-2; weak D call: TRBD2 (5 bases). This CDR3 region has 16 residues. V was clipped by 1 base and J by 7 bases, with 16 bases between them. The germline CDR1 and CDR2 sequences are SGHAT and FQDESV (reference sequence). CDR3 nucleotide sequence: TGTGCCAGCAGCTTAGGGGAGTGGTCTGGTAACGGGGAGCTGTTTTTT. Translating gives CASSLGEWSGNGELFF.

In its sample, this clone ranks as medium-sized. The chain employs TRBV28 and TRBJ1-2; D unresolved. The CDR3 extends over 13 amino acids. Germline V lookup: CDR1 MDHEN, CDR2 SYDVKM. Trimming removed 8 bases at V and 6 bases at J, with 16 bases between. For the CDR3, the DNA is TGTGCCAGCTTTTCTACGGTCGGGGATGGCTACACCTTC. It specifies CASFSTVGDGYTF.